The TCR beta chain described here comes from a study of shared clonotypes between healthy human individuals. About the research overall: There were three CD4 naive, three CD4 memory, two CD8 naive and one CD8 memory plates per donor.

The healthy adult donors were HIV-negative and reported no recent acute infections or vaccinations. In the CD4+ fraction, cells were divided into CD45RA+ naive and CD45RA-negative memory subsets. On this clone: A much larger clone lies a single base off, so this may be a read error. This specimen includes other DNA sequences encoding the same CDR3.

Clones were sequenced by immunoSEQ multiplex PCR, and TCRdb holds only the in-frame ones, with some missing. The sample has some 1 million clones, roughly 80% seen once. CDR1 and CDR2 from the germline V gene are SNHLY and FYNNEI. Trimming at V came to 6 bases and at J to 2 bases, leaving 3 bases not matched to a gene. The CDR3 is 13 residues long. The sequenced material came from memory CD4+ T cells sorted from blood. Specified subset: CD45RA-negative fraction. The chain links TRBV2 to TRBJ1-1; 7 positions agree with TRBD1. The TCR sequence derives from a man between 18 and 35 years old in good health. CDR3 coding DNA: TGTGCCAGCAGCCGACAGGGAAACACTGAAGCTTTCTTT. Translating it yields CASSRQGNTEAFF.